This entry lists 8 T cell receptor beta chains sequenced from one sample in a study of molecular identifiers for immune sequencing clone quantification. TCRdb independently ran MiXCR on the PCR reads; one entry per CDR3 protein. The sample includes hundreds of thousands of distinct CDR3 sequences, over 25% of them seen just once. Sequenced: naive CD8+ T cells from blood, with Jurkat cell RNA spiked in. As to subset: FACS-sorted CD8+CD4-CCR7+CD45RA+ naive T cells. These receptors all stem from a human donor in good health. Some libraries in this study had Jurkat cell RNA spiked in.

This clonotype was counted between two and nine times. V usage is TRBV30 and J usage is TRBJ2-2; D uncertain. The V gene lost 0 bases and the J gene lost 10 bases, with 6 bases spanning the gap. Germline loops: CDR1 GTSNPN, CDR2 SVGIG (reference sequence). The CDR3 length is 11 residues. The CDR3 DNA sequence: TGTGCCTGGAGTGTAGACCCGGAGCTGTTTTTT. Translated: CAWSVDPELFF.

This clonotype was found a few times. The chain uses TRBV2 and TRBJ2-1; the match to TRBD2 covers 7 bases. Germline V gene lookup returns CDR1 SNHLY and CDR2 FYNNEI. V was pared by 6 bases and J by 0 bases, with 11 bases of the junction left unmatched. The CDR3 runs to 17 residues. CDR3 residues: CASSTLAESFSYNEQFF. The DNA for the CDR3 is TGTGCCAGCAGCACGCTAGCGGAATCTTTCTCCTACAATGAGCAGTTCTTC.

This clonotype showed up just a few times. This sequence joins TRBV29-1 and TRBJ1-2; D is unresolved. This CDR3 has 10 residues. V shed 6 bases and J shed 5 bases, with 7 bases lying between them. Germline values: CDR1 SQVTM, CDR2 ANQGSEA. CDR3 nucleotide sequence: TGCAGCGTAAAGGAGTATGGCTACACCTTC. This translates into CSVKEYGYTF.

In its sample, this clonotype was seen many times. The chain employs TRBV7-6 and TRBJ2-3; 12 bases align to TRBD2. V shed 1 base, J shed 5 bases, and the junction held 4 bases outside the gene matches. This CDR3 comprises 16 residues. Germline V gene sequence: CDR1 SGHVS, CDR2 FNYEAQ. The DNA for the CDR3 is TGTGCCAGCAGCTTAGTACTAGCGGGAGGTGGAGATACGCAGTATTTT. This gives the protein CASSLVLAGGGDTQYF.

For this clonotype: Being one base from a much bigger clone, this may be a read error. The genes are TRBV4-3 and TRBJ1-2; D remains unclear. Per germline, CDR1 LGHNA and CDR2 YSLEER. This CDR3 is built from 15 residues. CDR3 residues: CTSSQDRVSGYGYTF. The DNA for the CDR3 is TGCACCAGCAGCCAAGATCGAGTTTCTGGCTATGGCTACACCTTC.

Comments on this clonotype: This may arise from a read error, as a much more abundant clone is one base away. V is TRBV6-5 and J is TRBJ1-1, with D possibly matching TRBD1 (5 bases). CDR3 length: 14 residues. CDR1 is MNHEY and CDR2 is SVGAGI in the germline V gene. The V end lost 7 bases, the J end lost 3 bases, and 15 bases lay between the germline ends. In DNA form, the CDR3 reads TGTGCCAGCACCTACGGACGGGGGTACACTGAAGCTTTCTTT. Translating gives CASTYGRGYTEAFF.

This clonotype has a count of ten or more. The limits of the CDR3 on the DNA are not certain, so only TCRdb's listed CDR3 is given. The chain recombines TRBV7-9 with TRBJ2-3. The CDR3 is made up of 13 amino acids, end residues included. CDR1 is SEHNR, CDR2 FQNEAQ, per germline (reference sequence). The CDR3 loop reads CASSLVGGGTSDF.

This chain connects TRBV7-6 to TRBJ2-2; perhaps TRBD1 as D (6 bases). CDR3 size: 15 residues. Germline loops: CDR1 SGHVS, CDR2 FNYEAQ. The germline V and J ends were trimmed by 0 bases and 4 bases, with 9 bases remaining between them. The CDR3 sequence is CASSLAIGGTGELFF. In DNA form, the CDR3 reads TGTGCCAGCAGCTTAGCGATAGGGGGCACCGGGGAGCTGTTTTTT. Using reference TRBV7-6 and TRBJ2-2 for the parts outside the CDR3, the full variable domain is GAGVSQSPRYKVTKRGQDVALRCDPISGHVSLYWYRQALGQGPEFLTYFNYEAQQDKSGLPNDRFSAERPEGSISTLTIQRTEQRDSAMYRCASSLAIGGTGELFFGEGSRLTVL.